These 27 T cell receptor beta chains were sequenced from one sample in a study of blood T cell repertoires in COVID-19. Sequencing used immunoSEQ multiplex PCR; TCRdb keeps in-frame clones, though not all of them. Of around 160,000 clones listed, approximately 88% are singletons. Sequences were obtained from PBMCs or T cells enriched from blood (not recorded which). The receptors shown here come from a woman aged 55 to 70 who had recovered from COVID-19.

This clone was seen more than once but under ten times. The chain is built from TRBV3-1 (or the pseudogene TRBV3-2) and TRBJ2-3; no reliable D call. The germline V gene has CDR1 LGHDT and CDR2 YNNKEL (reference sequence). V was shortened by 4 bases and J by 0 bases, with 8 bases between the two germline ends. CDR3 size: 14 residues. Here the CDR3 reads CASSPLFSTDTQYF. CDR3 in DNA: TGTGCCAGCAGCCCTCTCTTTAGCACAGATACGCAGTATTTT.

The chain is built from TRBV5-1 and TRBJ1-2, with D perhaps TRBD1 (5 bases). In germline, CDR1 is SGHRS, CDR2 YFSETQ. CDR3 length: 14 amino acids. V was clipped by 2 bases and J by 7 bases, with 15 bases between them. CDR3 sequence: CASSLSGKESGYTF. The CDR3 DNA reads TGCGCCAGCAGCTTATCAGGGAAAGAAAGTGGCTACACCTTC.

J is TRBJ2-7 and V is TRBV28; the D is unclear. The CDR3 consists of 12 residues. V gave up 5 bases and J gave up 11 bases, with 16 bases separating them. The germline gives CDR1 MDHEN, CDR2 SYDVKM. The CDR3 here is CASSDTLSVEYF. Written as DNA, the CDR3 is TGTGCCAGCAGTGACACCTTATCCGTCGAGTACTTC.

Only a few counts were recorded for this clone. The gene calls are TRBV6-2 or TRBV6-3 and TRBJ2-7, with 10 bases identical to TRBD2. Trimming took 7 bases from V and 4 from J; bases not matched to a gene: 34. Germline CDR1 MNHEY, CDR2 SVGEGT. The CDR3 is made up of 23 amino acids. DNA for the CDR3: TGTGCCAGCACCCCGAGGGGGGCGAGATCCTCCTTAGACAAGCTAGCGGGAGAGTACGAGCAGTACTTC. Amino acid sequence: CASTPRGARSSLDKLAGEYEQYF.

The CDR3 here is CASSQNLLAGGEQYF. DNA for the CDR3: TGTGCCAGCAGCCAAAATCTCCTAGCGGGTGGTGAGCAGTACTTC. The chain joins TRBV3-1 (or the pseudogene TRBV3-2) to TRBJ2-7; 8 bases fit TRBD2. The CDR3 runs 15 residues. V lost 2 bases to trimming and J lost 7 bases; unmatched junction nucleotides: 10. The germline gives CDR1 LGHDT, CDR2 YNNKEL (reference sequence).

V and J are TRBV19 and TRBJ1-1, with 10 bases identical to TRBD1. CDR1 is LNHDA and CDR2 is SQIVND in the germline V gene (reference sequence). The length of the CDR3 is 12 residues. DNA of the CDR3: TGTGCTACCGGGACAGGGGTTACTGAAGCTTTCTTT. Encoded protein: CATGTGVTEAFF.

This clone has a count of ten or more. The genes are TRBV28 and TRBJ2-6; TRBD1 matches at 10 bases. The CDR3 has 15 residues. Trimming at V came to 9 bases and at J to 2 bases, leaving 4 bases not matched to a gene. Germline V gene data show CDR1 as MDHEN and CDR2 as SYDVKM. CDR3 sequence: CASVDRGPGANVLTF. In DNA, the CDR3 is TGTGCCAGTGTCGACAGGGGGCCTGGGGCCAACGTCCTGACTTTC.

This chain links TRBV19 with TRBJ1-5, with D unclear. The germline V gene encodes CDR1 LNHDA and CDR2 SQIVND (reference sequence). This CDR3 spans 15 amino acids. V was cut by 3 bases and J by 6 bases, with 15 bases left in between. The CDR3 nucleotides read TGTGCCAGTAGTATCGTTGCCCTTCCAGTTCAGCCCCAGCATTTT. This translates into CASSIVALPVQPQHF.

The chain uses TRBV9 and TRBJ1-1, with D perhaps matching TRBD1 (5 bases). V was pared by 5 bases and J by 4 bases, with 9 bases between. This CDR3 contains 12 residues. Germline CDR1 is SGDLS and CDR2 is YYNGEE. CDR3 nucleotide sequence: TGTGCCAGCAGTGGCGGGGGCACTGAAGCTTTCTTT. Amino acid sequence: CASSGGGTEAFF.

The chain joins TRBV19 to TRBJ1-2; TRBD1 matches at 7 bases. There are 16 residues in the CDR3. Losses at the gene ends were 3 bases for V and 1 base for J; bases not matched to a gene: 8. Germline V CDR1 and CDR2: LNHDA, SQIVND (reference sequence). This CDR3 is CASSISRGGGNYGYTF. DNA of the CDR3: TGTGCCAGTAGTATCTCTCGAGGGGGCGGTAACTATGGCTACACCTTC.

J is TRBJ1-2 and V is TRBV28, with no clear D. Trimming shortened V by 4 bases and J by 8 bases, and 17 bases separated the two germline ends. This CDR3 comprises 14 residues. The germline CDR1 and CDR2 sequences are MDHEN and SYDVKM. The chain's CDR3 is CASSSYRRVAGYTF. The CDR3 DNA is TGTGCCAGCAGTTCTTACCGACGGGTGGCGGGCTACACCTTC.

V and J are TRBV30 and TRBJ2-7; the match to TRBD2 covers 9 bases. With 5 bases clipped from V and 7 bases from J, the junction kept 12 bases outside the gene matches. From germline, CDR1 is GTSNPN and CDR2 SVGIG (reference sequence). The CDR3 contains 14 residues. CDR3 loop: CAWAGTSFLGEQYF. CDR3 bases: TGTGCCTGGGCCGGGACTAGCTTCTTAGGGGAGCAGTACTTC.

The chain combines TRBV2 with TRBJ1-1; 7 bases agree with TRBD1. The germline gives CDR1 SNHLY, CDR2 FYNNEI. The V and J ends lost 6 bases and 4 bases, in that order; junction bases with no gene match: 8. The length of the CDR3 is 14 residues. Here the CDR3 DNA reads TGTGCCAGCAGGCCTACAGGGGCGGTCACTGAAGCTTTCTTT. Protein sequence: CASRPTGAVTEAFF.

The genes are TRBV18 and TRBJ1-5, with D perhaps matching TRBD1 (5 bases). V was pared by 3 bases and J by 2 bases, with 11 bases between. The CDR3 contains 15 residues. The germline gives CDR1 KGHSH, CDR2 LQKENI. The CDR3 DNA follows: TGTGCCAGCTCACCTGCAGGGCATGGCAATCAGCCCCAGCATTTT. Its translation: CASSPAGHGNQPQHF.

The CDR3 bases are TGCGCCAGCAGCCGAACCGGGACAGGGTATGAAAAACTGTTTTTT. It specifies CASSRTGTGYEKLFF. The rearrangement links TRBV4-1 to TRBJ1-4; 9 bases map to TRBD1. The CDR3 is 15 residues long. Trimming cost V 4 bases and J 6 bases; bases outside gene matches: 6. Germline CDR1 reads MGHRA; CDR2 reads YSYEKL.

This clone has only one observation. This chain links TRBV28 with TRBJ1-1, with 7 bases matching TRBD1. This CDR3 is 16 amino acids long. The germline V gene has CDR1 MDHEN and CDR2 SYDVKM. The V gene end was trimmed by 5 bases and the J gene end by 5 bases; junction bases not matched to a gene: 14. In DNA, the CDR3 is TGTGCCAGCAGTCTTTCAGGGGGAAGTCGGGGAACTGAAGCTTTCTTT. Translated, it gives CASSLSGGSRGTEAFF.

In this sample, this clone turned up a few times. V is TRBV9 and J is TRBJ1-1, with 7 nucleotides matching TRBD1. This CDR3 region has 15 residues. Losses at the gene ends were 1 base for V and 4 bases for J; bases not matched to a gene: 7. CDR1 is SGDLS and CDR2 is YYNGEE in the germline V gene. The CDR3, as DNA: TGTGCCAGCAGCGTAAATACAGGGGTGAGCACTGAAGCTTTCTTT. Its translation is CASSVNTGVSTEAFF.

The chain joins TRBV18 to TRBJ2-3; D possibly corresponds to TRBD2 (5 bases). The length of the CDR3 is 15 residues. V lost 1 base and J 2 bases, leaving 10 bases between the germline ends. Per germline, CDR1 KGHSH and CDR2 LQKENI. The chain's CDR3 is CASSPLRAVTDTQYF. CDR3 nucleotide sequence: TGTGCCAGCTCACCACTGCGGGCGGTCACAGATACGCAGTATTTT.

The V and J genes are TRBV18 and TRBJ2-7, with 9 bases matching TRBD1. The ends lost 2 bases at V and 2 bases at J; junction bases unmatched: 4. Germline CDR1 KGHSH, CDR2 LQKENI. The CDR3 totals 15 residues. For the CDR3, the DNA is TGTGCCAGCTCACCAGGGACAGGGAGGGCCTACGAGCAGTACTTC. This codes for CASSPGTGRAYEQYF.

V is TRBV18 and J is TRBJ2-5; D call uncertain. The CDR3 sequence is 12 residues long. The V end lost 1 base, the J end lost 4 bases, and 4 bases lay between the germline ends. Looked up from germline, CDR1 is KGHSH and CDR2 is LQKENI. In DNA, the CDR3 is TGTGCCAGCTCACCACAGAGAGAGACCCAGTACTTC. This sequence encodes CASSPQRETQYF.

The V gene is TRBV5-4, the J gene TRBJ2-2; 10 bases fit TRBD1. Germline V gene sequence: CDR1 SGHNT, CDR2 YYREEE (reference sequence). CDR3 length: 15 residues. Trimming cost V 5 bases and J 2 bases; bases outside gene matches: 3. The CDR3 sequence: CASSGQGVNTGELFF. The DNA of the CDR3 is TGTGCCAGCAGTGGACAGGGGGTAAACACCGGGGAGCTGTTTTTT.

Comment on this clone: Germline is not matched at one junction end, which may reflect a read error. The rearrangement joins TRBV5-1 to TRBJ1-1; 12 nucleotides agree with TRBD1. Germline CDR1 and CDR2: SGHRS and YFSETQ. This CDR3 region has 17 residues. This CDR3 reads CASSTGQGAPTNAEAFF. In DNA form, the CDR3 reads TGCGCCAGCAGCACGGGACAGGGGGCACCTACGAACGCTGAAGCTTTCTTT. Variable domain in full (rest from reference TRBV5-1 and TRBJ1-1): KAGVTQTPRYLIKTRGQQVTLSCSPISGHRSVSWYQQTPGQGLQFLFEYFSETQRNKGNFPGRFSGRQFSNSRSEMNVSTLELGDSALYLCASSTGQGAPTNAEAFFGQGTRLTVV.

This chain connects TRBV18 to TRBJ1-4; TRBD1 is a possible D gene (5 bases). Germline V gene lookup returns CDR1 KGHSH and CDR2 LQKENI. V was shortened by 6 bases and J by 7 bases, with 12 bases between the two germline ends. The CDR3 spans 13 residues. The CDR3 sequence: CASSYDQGEKLFF. The DNA for the CDR3 is TGTGCCAGCTCCTATGACCAGGGTGAAAAACTGTTTTTT.

This sequence joins TRBV2 and TRBJ2-7; TRBD2 aligns across 8 bases. From germline, CDR1 is SNHLY and CDR2 FYNNEI. With 4 bases clipped from V and 2 bases from J, the junction kept 4 bases outside the gene matches. The length of the CDR3 is 14 residues. CDR3 DNA sequence: TGTGCCAGCAGTGCCCAGCGGGGGACCTACGAGCAGTACTTC. Protein sequence: CASSAQRGTYEQYF.

This chain links TRBV3-1 (or the pseudogene TRBV3-2) with TRBJ1-2, with a weak D call TRBD1 (5 bases). Trimming pared 3 bases from V and 14 bases from J, leaving 19 bases between. Germline V CDR1 and CDR2: LGHDT, YNNKEL (reference sequence). There are 13 residues in the CDR3. The CDR3: CASSQGESGTRTF. In nucleotides, the CDR3 is TGTGCCAGCAGCCAGGGAGAGAGTGGGACTAGGACCTTC.

The chain has TRBV11-1 and TRBJ1-1, with D unclear. CDR1 is SGHAT and CDR2 is FQDESV in the germline V gene (reference sequence). V lost 1 base and J lost 3, with 6 bases in between. This CDR3 spans 13 amino acids. The chain's CDR3 is CASSLVPDTEAFF. CDR3 bases: TGTGCCAGCAGCTTAGTCCCTGACACTGAAGCTTTCTTT. Using reference TRBV11-1 and TRBJ1-1 for the parts outside the CDR3, the full variable domain is EAEVAQSPRYKITEKSQAVAFWCDPISGHATLYWYRQILGQGPELLVQFQDESVVDDSQLPKDRFSAERLKGVDSTLKIQPAELGDSAMYLCASSLVPDTEAFFGQGTRLTVV.

V gene TRBV9 combines with J gene TRBJ1-5; D is uncertain. Trimming pared 0 bases from V and 4 bases from J, leaving 8 bases between. This CDR3 has 14 amino acids. CDR1 SGDLS and CDR2 YYNGEE come from the germline V gene. CDR3 sequence: CASSVGNLNQPQHF. Here the CDR3 DNA reads TGTGCCAGCAGCGTAGGCAACCTAAATCAGCCCCAGCATTTT.